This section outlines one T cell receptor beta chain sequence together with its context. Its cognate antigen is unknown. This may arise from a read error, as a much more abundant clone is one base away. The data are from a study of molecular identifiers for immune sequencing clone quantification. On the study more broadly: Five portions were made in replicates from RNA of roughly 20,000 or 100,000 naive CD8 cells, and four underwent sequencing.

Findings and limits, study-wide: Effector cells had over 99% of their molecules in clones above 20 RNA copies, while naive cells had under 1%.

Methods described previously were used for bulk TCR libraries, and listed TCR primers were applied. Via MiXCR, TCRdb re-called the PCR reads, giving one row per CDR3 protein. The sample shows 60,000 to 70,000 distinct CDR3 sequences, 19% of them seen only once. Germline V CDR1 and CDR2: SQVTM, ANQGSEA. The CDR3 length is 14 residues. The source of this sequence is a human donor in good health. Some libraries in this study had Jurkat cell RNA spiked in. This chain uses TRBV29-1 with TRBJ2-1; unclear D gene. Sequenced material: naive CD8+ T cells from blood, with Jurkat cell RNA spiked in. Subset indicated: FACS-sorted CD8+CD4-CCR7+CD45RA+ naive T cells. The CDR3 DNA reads TGCAGCGTTGATCCTGGCGGCTCCTACAATGGGCAGTTCTTC. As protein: CSVDPGGSYNGQFF.